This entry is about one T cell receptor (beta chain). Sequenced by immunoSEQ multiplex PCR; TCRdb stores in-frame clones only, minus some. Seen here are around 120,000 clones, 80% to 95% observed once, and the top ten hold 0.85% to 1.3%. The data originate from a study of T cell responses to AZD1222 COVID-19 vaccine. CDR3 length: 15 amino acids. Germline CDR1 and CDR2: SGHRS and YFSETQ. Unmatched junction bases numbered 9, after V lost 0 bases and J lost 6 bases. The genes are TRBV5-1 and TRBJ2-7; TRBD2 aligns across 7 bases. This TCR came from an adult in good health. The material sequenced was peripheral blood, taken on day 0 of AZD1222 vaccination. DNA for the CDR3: TGCGCCAGCAGCTTGGTTCCTGTCGGCGGGGGCGAGCAGTACTTC. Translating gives CASSLVPVGGGEQYF.